This T cell receptor (beta chain) stems from a study of cytomegalovirus exposure and HLA in healthy donors (dated by TCRdb to about 2017). Notes on the research overall: In an earlier analysis of approximately 640 of the donors, 276 Gb of sequence data and 90 million to 130 million unique TCR beta sequences from about 179 million T cells were reported. The study was designed to test whether signatures of past pathogen exposure could be identified by cataloging public T cell receptors. A separate validation cohort of roughly 130 different subjects was used in addition to the 666-subject first cohort. Class I and class II HLA loci were covered by the typing at four-digit resolution. All discovery cohort repertoires had been generated on a single sequencing platform. Genome-wide SNP genotypes for about 60% of the roughly 670 donors were used in a later genetic analysis, which treated that subset as a discovery cohort. Donor age, sex, ethnicity and CMV serostatus were compiled together with the repertoire data. The later analysis used no new phenotypic data to find candidate immune exposures, relying instead on TCR beta sequences and their occurrence across donors. To predict cytomegalovirus infection status, the study combined high-throughput TCR immunosequencing, statistical association of individual TCRs with disease status, and machine learning. The genetic ancestry cluster associated with self-reported Caucasian donors included 65% to 90% of the approximately 410 genotyped donors. The number of donors typed differed by locus, with 629-630 for A, B, C, DRB1 and DQB1, approximately 500 for DQA1, approximately 570 for DPA1, and some 440 for DPB1. Roughly 300 gigabases of sequencing data and tens of millions of unique TCR sequences were included in an early release covering over 600 HLA-typed donors. Because of strong linkage in the cohort, a handful of DR-DQ haplotypes were treated as single units for association and clustering. To decide whether each TCR beta V gene segment behaved as functional or pseudogenic, an earlier analysis of several hundred of the donors relied on high-throughput TCR beta sequencing. On average, roughly 240,000 unique TCR beta nucleotide sequences were sequenced per donor among a few hundred genotyped donors of the cohort, with around 19% of those sequences being non-productive. The study used immunosequencing to profile the T cell repertoires of about 670 subjects and linked those repertoires to cytomegalovirus serostatus. A later analysis re-examined previously published TCR beta repertoires from more than 550 donors and added high-resolution HLA genotyping to investigate patterns of TCR occurrence.

Libraries were built with the immunoSEQ multiplex PCR assay. The multiplex PCR relied on a mix of 60 forward primers for TCR Vbeta segments and 13 reverse primers for TCR Jbeta segments. A multiplex PCR assay on genomic DNA amplified the CDR3 region of rearranged TCR beta genes. Amplified TCR beta libraries were sequenced as 87-base-pair reads on the Illumina HiSeq System. In the paper's pipeline: Across the 500 to 700 repertoires, a later analysis counted 78 million or so unique TCR beta chains, roughly 11 million of which were shared by at least two donors. A nearest-neighbor algorithm error-corrected the raw reads and collapsed the reads into unique sequences, merging closely related sequences to remove PCR and sequencing errors. Alignment of CDR3 sequences to IMGT reference sequences was used to assign V, D and J gene segments. For a sequence to be retained, a match of at least six nucleotides to both a V gene segment and a J gene segment was required. A rearrangement counted as productive if the CDR3 had no stop codons and remained in frame with V and J, and every other rearrangement counted as non-productive. Following IMGT convention, CDR3 was defined as the stretch from the second conserved V-encoded cysteine up to the conserved J-encoded phenylalanine. The earlier analysis of some 550 of the donors excluded any sequence lacking an unambiguous match to a single V gene segment. An earlier analysis of a few hundred of the donors called V segments functional above 56.7% productive rearrangements and segregating when the between-donor standard deviation exceeded 5%. A statistical classification framework was built to diagnose cytomegalovirus status from the catalog of TCR beta chain sequences. V and J gene assignment, in a later analysis, came from comparing TCR nucleotide sequences with IMGT/GENE-DB human TR gene sequences. The TCRdist pipeline was used in a later analysis to assign CDR3 sequences and most-parsimonious VDJ recombination scenarios. In a later analysis, each TCR beta chain was defined by its CDR3 amino acid sequence together with its V-gene family, and reads lacking a unique V-gene family were excluded. A later analysis removed 500 to 600 highly shared, low-generation-probability nucleotide sequences to deal with suspected cross-contamination and a sequencing artifact. In a later analysis, a clonal expansion index was calculated for each public chain from normalized within-repertoire ranks of inferred template counts. In a later analysis, generation probabilities were computed with a VDJ recombination model fitted to out-of-frame rearrangements, and the resulting probabilities were checked against IGoR. In a later analysis, hypergeometric tests were used to score TCR-TCR, TCR-HLA and TCR-CMV co-occurrence, with a repertoire-size bias correction applied to TCR pairs. To estimate false discovery rates, a later analysis permuted the HLA or CMV assignments 20 times. A later analysis grouped co-occurring TCRs with DBSCAN, adding TCRdist sequence similarity when clustering within HLA-allele-positive subsets. Repertoires with fewer than 30,000 or more than 120,000 public chains were left out of co-occurrence clustering, as were roughly five repertoires with anomalous nucleotide sharing. TCRdb provides this immuneACCESS table in a form limited to in-frame rearrangements. Some clones are lacking; in checked studies, under half of them reflect an unresolved V gene, and why the rest are absent is not known. D and trimming come from the DNA, and the V and J calls and clone size come from that table. Recorded for this sample are some 180,000 clones; 77% of them occurred a single time. The top ten clones comprise more than 3.5% of the sample.

Details on this clone: Its target antigen remains unknown. Base quality data are lacking; no much larger clone is found one base away.

Beyond this particular receptor, the publication reports: This cohort had only TCR beta chains sequenced, and the lack of alpha or paired-chain data limited which features could be detected. According to the authors, the approach could potentially be generalized to other disease states and immunological phenotypes. Several of the top co-occurrence clusters appeared to be linked to parvovirus B19, influenza, CMV and Epstein-Barr virus, according to a later analysis. In a later analysis, the rate of TCR association differed among HLA loci, with DRB1 alleles having the most associated TCRs and HLA-C alleles having the fewest. In the study, some 180 TCR beta chains were listed as associated with cytomegalovirus. Some IMGT-functional V segments, including TRBV6-2 and TRBV6-3, could not be distinguished by the 87-base-pair reads and were therefore excluded. In vitro tests confirmed that a few of the cytomegalovirus-associated TCR beta chains recognize cytomegalovirus antigens. A further reported finding was that TCR beta sequences accurately predicted the HLA-A and HLA-B alleles for most subjects in the first cohort. A later analysis found that most CMV-associated TCR beta chains appeared HLA-restricted, with HLA associations seemingly driven largely by CMV exposure. A later analysis associated 16,951 TCR beta sequences with specific HLA alleles at a false discovery rate of 0.05. The classifier was reported to diagnose cytomegalovirus status with high specificity and sensitivity in both the original and validation cohorts. Compared with the approximately 700-donor mean, donors in an Asian-associated ancestry cluster had fewer N-insertions in productive TCRs, according to a later genetic analysis. Sequencing depth was assumed to be roughly uniform across donors in the presence/absence analyses, though that assumption may not hold. CMV serostatus was the only immune exposure information available for the cohort. The earlier analysis of fewer than 750 of the donors excluded 15 to 20 rarely observed V segments, including chromosome 9 orphons, because counts were too low. When HLA alleles, especially DR and DQ, strongly co-occurred, attributing TCR associations to individual alleles was difficult. An earlier analysis of approximately 530 of the donors showed that most TCR beta V segments appeared in productive rearrangements either about 87% or about 30% of the time, which broadly matched IMGT annotations. Across donors, most TCR sequences were observed very rarely, whereas some public TCRs were present in many individuals. In a later analysis, HLA-associated TCR beta chains showed more clonal expansion and lower generation probabilities than non-associated chains that were equally common. In a later genetic analysis, a missense DCLRE1C variant was associated with V-gene and J-gene trimming of TCR beta chains, and the association was replicated in an independent cohort. Linkage disequilibrium might explain the correlated functional status among segregating V segments, but an unknown experimental factor could not be ruled out. A group of highly shared sequence variants was considered likely to be a technical artifact of the sequencing pipeline. HLA typing was unavailable for some donors at each locus, so association tests used only the typed subset.

The cohort was made up of 650 to 700 healthy bone marrow donors. All cohort members were sampled while nominally healthy, although unrecorded immune exposures were likely present. The donor was CMV seropositive and was included in the group of 250 to 350 seropositive cohort members. Every donor gave a peripheral blood sample, and the peripheral blood mononuclear cells from that sample were used for TCR beta sequencing. Genomic DNA was extracted from the blood cell samples with the Qiagen DNeasy Blood Extraction Kit. The CDR3 measures 14 amino acids from cysteine to phenylalanine. The DNA shown is the 42-base CDR3, in frame from base 1. CDR1 and CDR2 were assigned from the germline V gene as SGHRS and YFSETQ. After removal of 4 bases from V and 7 bases from J, the junction retains 6 bases not matched to a gene.

Input material: PBMCs. This clonotype originated in a woman in her sixties or seventies in good health and CMV-seropositive. The chain links TRBV5-1 with TRBJ2-1, and 9 junctional nucleotides match TRBD2. The nucleotide sequence is TGCGCCAGCAGCCCAAGCGGGAGGACGAATGAGCAGTTCTTC. The resulting protein is CASSPSGRTNEQFF.